Listed here are 19 T cell receptor beta chains from one sample, sequenced in a study of vaccination effects on CD4 cells after COVID-19. Profiling relied on immunoSEQ multiplex PCR, and the TCRdb table lists in-frame clones only, not all of them. The profile covers approximately 68,000 clones, with about 78% appearing a single time and over 9.5% taken by the ten largest. Viral peptide pool expansion of antigen-specific CD4+ T cells preceded sequencing in the ViraFEST assay. Culture lasted 10 days before CD4+ T cell isolation. Each vaccine recipient was nucleocapsid antibody negative and had no prior SARS-CoV-2 infection. These receptors have no known antigen. This sample comprised CD4+ T cells from PBMCs cultured with SARS-CoV-2 spike peptides, obtained before COVID-19 vaccination. Receptor source: a human donor who received a COVID-19 vaccine.

The J gene is TRBJ2-5, the V gene TRBV5-1; D is perhaps TRBD2 (5 bases). The germline V and J ends were trimmed by 6 bases and 2 bases, with 11 bases remaining between them. Germline CDR1 SGHRS, CDR2 YFSETQ. CDR3 length: 13 residues. In nucleotides, the CDR3 is TGCGCCAGCATGAAACAGCGGCAAGAGACCCAGTACTTC. Protein sequence: CASMKQRQETQYF.

This clone has just one count. The V gene is TRBV19, the J gene TRBJ2-6, with a tentative D call TRBD1 (5 bases). Germline V gene lookup returns CDR1 LNHDA and CDR2 SQIVND (reference sequence). V was trimmed by 5 bases and J by 10 bases, leaving 18 bases between them. The CDR3 runs 15 residues. DNA for the CDR3: TGTGCCAGTAGTTTTCCTCGTTCAGGGTCAAACGTCCTGACTTTC. Its protein is CASSFPRSGSNVLTF.

The V call is TRBV6-1, the J call TRBJ2-2; 12 nucleotides match TRBD2. The CDR3 has 17 residues. CDR1 and CDR2 (germline): MNHNS, SASEGT. The trim removed 4 bases at V and 7 bases at J, leaving 10 bases unmatched. DNA of the CDR3: TGTGCCAGCAGTGCCCCTAGCGGGGGGGAACAGAGCGGGGAGCTGTTTTTT. Translated: CASSAPSGGEQSGELFF.

The V gene is TRBV7-2, the J gene TRBJ1-1, with TRBD1 matching over 10 bases. CDR3 size: 14 residues. The J segment lost 5 bases and the V segment lost 4 bases, leaving 4 bases of the junction unmatched. Germline V gives CDR1 SGHTA, CDR2 FQGNSA. The CDR3 loop reads CASSYRQGATEAFF. DNA of the CDR3: TGTGCCAGCAGCTACCGACAGGGGGCGACTGAAGCTTTCTTT. Variable domain in full (rest from reference TRBV7-2 and TRBJ1-1): GAGVSQSPSNKVTEKGKDVELRCDPISGHTALYWYRQSLGQGLEFLIYFQGNSAPDKSGLPSDRFSAERTGGSVSTLTIQRTQQEDSAVYLCASSYRQGATEAFFGQGTRLTVV.

The V and J genes are TRBV6-1 and TRBJ1-3; D perhaps matches TRBD1 (5 bases). The V gene lost 3 bases and the J gene lost 6 bases, with 9 bases spanning the gap. The germline V gene encodes CDR1 MNHNS and CDR2 SASEGT. The CDR3 runs to 13 residues. In DNA form, the CDR3 reads TGTGCCAGCAGTGAGGGGCTGGCAAACACCATATATTTT. This sequence encodes CASSEGLANTIYF.

CDR3 sequence (DNA): TGTGCCAGCAGCTTAACGGCCTCCTACGAGCAGTACGTC. Protein sequence: CASSLTASYEQYV. The J gene is TRBJ2-7, the V gene TRBV6-6; D is unresolved. Germline V gene sequence: CDR1 MNHNY, CDR2 SVGAGI (reference sequence). This CDR3 has 13 residues. V was shortened by 6 bases and J by 0 bases, with 9 bases between the two germline ends.

This chain connects TRBV28 to TRBJ2-3, with D unresolved. Germline V gene data show CDR1 as MDHEN and CDR2 as SYDVKM. V lost 7 bases and J 0 bases, leaving 17 bases between the germline ends. The CDR3 sequence is 16 residues long. CDR3 DNA: TGTGCCAGCACTATGGCAGGCTTAGGGAGCACAGATACGCAGTATTTT. Protein: CASTMAGLGSTDTQYF.

The chain couples TRBV6-5 to TRBJ2-5; D remains ambiguous. V lost 6 bases to trimming and J lost 2 bases, with 10 bases between them. The CDR3 length is 13 residues. Germline CDR1 MNHEY, CDR2 SVGAGI. CDR3 bases: TGTGCCAGCAGCAGGACGGCTCAAGAGACCCAGTACTTC. Translated: CASSRTAQETQYF.

This chain connects TRBV7-2 to TRBJ2-5; the match to TRBD2 covers 8 bases. The CDR3 runs 14 residues. Germline V CDR1 and CDR2: SGHTA, FQGNSA. J was trimmed by 7 bases and V by 5 bases; bases with no gene match: 9. The CDR3 DNA follows: TGTGCCAGCAGCCTGGGACTAGGATACGGGACCCAGTACTTC. Protein sequence: CASSLGLGYGTQYF.

This clone has only a few counts. V usage is TRBV29-1 and J usage is TRBJ1-1; no clear D gene. Trimming left V 7 bases short and J 7 bases short, with 13 bases between. Germline CDR1 is SQVTM and CDR2 is ANQGSEA. This CDR3 comprises 11 residues. This chain's CDR3 is CSAIPGNEAFF. The DNA for the CDR3 is TGCAGCGCCATCCCTGGGAATGAAGCTTTCTTT.

The chain is built from TRBV6-6 and TRBJ1-1; tentative D call: TRBD1 (5 bases). The CDR3 totals 15 residues. CDR1 is MNHNY, CDR2 SVGAGI, per germline (reference sequence). V was pared by 2 bases and J by 0 bases, with 10 bases between. The CDR3 DNA is TGTGCCAGCAGTTACCAGGGCACTATGAACACTGAAGCTTTCTTT. Translating it yields CASSYQGTMNTEAFF.

This clone showed up just once. The CDR3 reads CASSPSGGATDTQYF. The CDR3 nucleotides are TGTGCCAGCAGCCCCTCGGGGGGCGCGACAGATACGCAGTATTTT. The chain links TRBV7-3 to TRBJ2-3; TRBD2 is a possible D gene (7 bases). The CDR3 spans 15 residues. Germline CDR1 is SGHTA and CDR2 is FQGTGA. With 5 bases removed from V and 3 bases from J, the gap between germline ends came to 15 bases.

This clone came up a few times. In DNA form, the CDR3 reads TGTGCCAGCAGCCCCAAAACGGCGGGCTACACCTTC. Protein product: CASSPKTAGYTF. V usage is TRBV14 and J usage is TRBJ1-2; D remains unclear. CDR1 is SGHDN, CDR2 FVKESK, per germline. The CDR3 length is 12 residues. V lost 4 bases to trimming and J lost 8 bases, with 11 bases between them.

This chain joins TRBV10-3 and TRBJ1-5; 7 bases fit TRBD1. Looked up from germline, CDR1 is ENHRY and CDR2 is SYGVKD. The CDR3 extends over 14 amino acids. V lost 8 bases to trimming and J lost 4 bases; unmatched junction nucleotides: 8. CDR3 in amino acids: CAIGGDSINQPQHF. In DNA, the CDR3 is TGTGCCATCGGAGGGGACAGTATTAATCAGCCCCAGCATTTT.

J is TRBJ2-2 and V is TRBV7-2; D not resolved. The germline gives CDR1 SGHTA, CDR2 FQGNSA. This CDR3 spans 16 amino acids. V was clipped by 1 base and J by 0 bases, with 9 bases between them. DNA of the CDR3: TGTGCCAGCAGCTTAGTAACGGTTTCGAACACCGGGGAGCTGTTTTTT. Protein product: CASSLVTVSNTGELFF.

The genes are TRBV3-1 (or the pseudogene TRBV3-2) and TRBJ2-5; 7 positions match TRBD1. Germline lookup yields CDR1 LGHDT and CDR2 YNNKEL (reference sequence). V lost 6 bases, J lost 4 bases, and 11 bases stayed unmatched. The CDR3 contains 15 residues. CDR3 region: CASSRLYRGGETQYF. Here the CDR3 DNA reads TGTGCCAGCAGTCGTCTATACAGGGGCGGAGAGACCCAGTACTTC.

The V call is TRBV11-2, the J call TRBJ2-7; D possibly matches TRBD1 or TRBD2 (6 bases each). Germline V lookup: CDR1 SGHAT, CDR2 FQNNGV. The CDR3 runs to 11 residues. The CDR3 reads CASSSGAVEHV. The CDR3 coding sequence is TGTGCCAGCAGCTCGGGGGCGGTGGAGCACGTC.

The chain couples TRBV6-2 or TRBV6-3 to TRBJ2-7; D is undetermined. V was clipped by 5 bases and J by 3 bases, with 5 bases between them. The CDR3 has 11 amino acids. The germline V gene has CDR1 MNHEY and CDR2 SVGEGT. The CDR3 DNA reads TGTGCCAGCAGTGGGAACTACGAGCAGTACGTC. This codes for CASSGNYEQYV.

This chain joins TRBV7-2 and TRBJ2-3; unclear D gene. The CDR3 runs to 14 residues. Per the germline V gene, CDR1 is SGHTA and CDR2 is FQGNSA. Trimming cost V 7 bases and J 0 bases, with 11 bases left between them. The CDR3 DNA sequence: TGTGCCAGCACCGTTTACTCCAGCACAGATACGCAGTATTTT. This translates into CASTVYSSTDTQYF.